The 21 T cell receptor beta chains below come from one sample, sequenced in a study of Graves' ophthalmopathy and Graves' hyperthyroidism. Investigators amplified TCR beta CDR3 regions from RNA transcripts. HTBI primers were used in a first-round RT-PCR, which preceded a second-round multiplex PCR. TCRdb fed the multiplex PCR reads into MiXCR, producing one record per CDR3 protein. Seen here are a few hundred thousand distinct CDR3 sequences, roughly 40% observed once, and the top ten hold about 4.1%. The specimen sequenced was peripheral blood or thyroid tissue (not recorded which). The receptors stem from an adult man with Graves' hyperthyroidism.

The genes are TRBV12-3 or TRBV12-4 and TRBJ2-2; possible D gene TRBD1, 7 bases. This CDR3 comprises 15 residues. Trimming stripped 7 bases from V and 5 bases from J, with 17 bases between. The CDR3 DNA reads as TGTGCCAGCAATAAGGGGGCAGGGGGGACCGGGGAGCTGTTTTTT. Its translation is CASNKGAGGTGELFF.

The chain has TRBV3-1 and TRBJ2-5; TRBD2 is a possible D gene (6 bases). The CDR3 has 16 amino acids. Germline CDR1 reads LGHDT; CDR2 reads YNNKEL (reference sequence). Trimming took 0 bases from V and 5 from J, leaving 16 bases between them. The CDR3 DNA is TGTGCCAGCAGCCAAGAACTGGCGCTAGCGTGGGAGACCCAGTACTTC. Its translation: CASSQELALAWETQYF.

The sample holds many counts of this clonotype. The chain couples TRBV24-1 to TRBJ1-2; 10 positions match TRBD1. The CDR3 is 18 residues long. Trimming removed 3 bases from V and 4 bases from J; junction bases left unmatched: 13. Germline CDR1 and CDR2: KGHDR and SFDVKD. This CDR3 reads CATSDGQGGPSWSYGYTF. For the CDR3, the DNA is TGTGCCACCAGTGATGGACAGGGGGGACCCTCGTGGAGCTATGGCTACACCTTC.

The CDR3 nucleotides are TGTGCCAGCAGCCAAGTGGAAGGCTACGAGCAGTACTTC. Amino acid sequence: CASSQVEGYEQYF. V usage is TRBV3-1 and J usage is TRBJ2-7; D is unresolved. There are 13 residues in the CDR3. The V gene lost 1 base and the J gene lost 3 bases, with 7 bases spanning the gap. Germline-derived CDR1 and CDR2 are LGHDT and YNNKEL (reference sequence).

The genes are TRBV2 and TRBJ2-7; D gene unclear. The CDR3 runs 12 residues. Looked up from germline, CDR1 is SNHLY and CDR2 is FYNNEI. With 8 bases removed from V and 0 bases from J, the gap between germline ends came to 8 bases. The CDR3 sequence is CASRSHSYEQYF. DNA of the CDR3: TGTGCCAGCCGGTCGCACTCCTACGAGCAGTACTTC.

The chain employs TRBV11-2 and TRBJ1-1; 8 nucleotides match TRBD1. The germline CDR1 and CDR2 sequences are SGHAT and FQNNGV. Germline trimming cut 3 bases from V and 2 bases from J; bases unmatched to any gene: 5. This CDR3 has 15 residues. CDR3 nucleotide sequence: TGTGCCAGCAGCTTCCCAGGGGGCGATAACACTGAAGCTTTCTTT. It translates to CASSFPGGDNTEAFF.

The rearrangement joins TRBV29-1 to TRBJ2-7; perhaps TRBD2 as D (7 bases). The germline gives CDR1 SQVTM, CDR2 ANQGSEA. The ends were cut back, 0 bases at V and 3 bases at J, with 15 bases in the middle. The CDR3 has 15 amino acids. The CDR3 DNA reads TGCAGCGTTGAAGATGACGGGGGGCCTTACTACGAGCAGTACTTC. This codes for CSVEDDGGPYYEQYF.

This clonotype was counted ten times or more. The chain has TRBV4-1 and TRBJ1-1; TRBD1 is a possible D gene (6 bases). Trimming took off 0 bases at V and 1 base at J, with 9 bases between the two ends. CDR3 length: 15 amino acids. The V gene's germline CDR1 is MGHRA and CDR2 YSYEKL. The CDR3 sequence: CASSQDPQGNTEAFF. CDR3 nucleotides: TGCGCCAGCAGCCAAGATCCACAGGGGAACACTGAAGCTTTCTTT.

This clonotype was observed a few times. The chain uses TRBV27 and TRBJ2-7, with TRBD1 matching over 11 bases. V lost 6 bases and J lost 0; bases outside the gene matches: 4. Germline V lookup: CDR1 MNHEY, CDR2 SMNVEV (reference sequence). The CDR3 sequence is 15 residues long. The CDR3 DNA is TGTGCCAGCAGAATGGGGACAGGGGGCTCCTACGAGCAGTACTTC. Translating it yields CASRMGTGGSYEQYF.

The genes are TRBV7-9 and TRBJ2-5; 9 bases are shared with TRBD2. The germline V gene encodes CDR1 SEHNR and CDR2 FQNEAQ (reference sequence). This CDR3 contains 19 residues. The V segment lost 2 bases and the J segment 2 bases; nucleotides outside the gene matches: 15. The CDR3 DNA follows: TGTGCCAGCAGCTTAAGGCGGGCTAGACTAGCGGACAAACAAGAGACCCAGTACTTC. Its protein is CASSLRRARLADKQETQYF.

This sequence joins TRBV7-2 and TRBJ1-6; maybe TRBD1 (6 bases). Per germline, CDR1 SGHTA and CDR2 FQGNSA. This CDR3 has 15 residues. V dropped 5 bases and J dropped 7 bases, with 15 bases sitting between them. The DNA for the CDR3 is TGTGCCAGCAGCCCCCACGGGACAAACAATTCACCCCTCCACTTT. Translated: CASSPHGTNNSPLHF.

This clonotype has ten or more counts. CDR3 bases: TGTGCCAGCAGTGAGTTCGGCAGGGGCCGAACTAATTCACCCCTCCACTTT. It specifies CASSEFGRGRTNSPLHF. The rearrangement links TRBV2 to TRBJ1-6, with D perhaps matching TRBD1 (6 bases). V lost 3 bases and J lost 6, with 18 bases in between. The CDR3 is 17 residues long. CDR1 is SNHLY and CDR2 is FYNNEI in the germline V gene.

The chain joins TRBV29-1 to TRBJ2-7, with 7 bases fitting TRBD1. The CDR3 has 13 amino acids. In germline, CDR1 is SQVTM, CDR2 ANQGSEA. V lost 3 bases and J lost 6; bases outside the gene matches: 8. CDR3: CSVDLTGMGEQYF. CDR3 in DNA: TGCAGCGTTGATTTGACAGGGATGGGCGAGCAGTACTTC.

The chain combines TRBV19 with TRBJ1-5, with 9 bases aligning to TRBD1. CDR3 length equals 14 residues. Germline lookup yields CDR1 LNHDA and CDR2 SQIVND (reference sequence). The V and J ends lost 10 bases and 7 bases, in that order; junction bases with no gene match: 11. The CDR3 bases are TGTGCCACCCGGACGGGACAGGGAGGGCAGCCCCAGCATTTT. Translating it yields CATRTGQGGQPQHF.

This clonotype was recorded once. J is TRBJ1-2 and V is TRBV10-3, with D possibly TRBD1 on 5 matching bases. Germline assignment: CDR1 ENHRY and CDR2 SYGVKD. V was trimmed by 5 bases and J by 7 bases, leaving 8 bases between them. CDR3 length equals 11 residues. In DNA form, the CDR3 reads TGTGCCATCAGTTATGGGGGTGGCTACACCTTC. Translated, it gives CAISYGGGYTF.

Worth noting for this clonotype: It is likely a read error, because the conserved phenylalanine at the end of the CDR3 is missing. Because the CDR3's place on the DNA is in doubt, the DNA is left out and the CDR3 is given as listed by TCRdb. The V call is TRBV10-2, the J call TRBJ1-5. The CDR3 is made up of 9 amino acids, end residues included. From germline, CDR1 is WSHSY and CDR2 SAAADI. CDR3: CASSERPME.

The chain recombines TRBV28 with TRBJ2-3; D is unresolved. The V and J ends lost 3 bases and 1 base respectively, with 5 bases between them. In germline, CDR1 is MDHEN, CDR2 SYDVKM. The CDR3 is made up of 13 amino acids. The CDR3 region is CASSFFRTDTQYF. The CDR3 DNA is TGTGCCAGCAGTTTCTTCCGCACAGATACGCAGTATTTT. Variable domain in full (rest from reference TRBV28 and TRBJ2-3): DVKVTQSSRYLVKRTGEKVFLECVQDMDHENMFWYRQDPGLGLRLIYFSYDVKMKEKGDIPEGYSVSREKKERFSLILESASTNQTSMYLCASSFFRTDTQYFGPGTRLTVL.

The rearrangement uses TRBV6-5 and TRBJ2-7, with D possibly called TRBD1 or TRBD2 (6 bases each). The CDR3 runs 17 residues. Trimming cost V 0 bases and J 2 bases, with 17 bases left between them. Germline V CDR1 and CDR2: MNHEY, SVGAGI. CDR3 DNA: TGTGCCAGCAGTTACTCGAATAAGGGGAGGACAGCCTACGAGCAGTACTTC. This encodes CASSYSNKGRTAYEQYF.

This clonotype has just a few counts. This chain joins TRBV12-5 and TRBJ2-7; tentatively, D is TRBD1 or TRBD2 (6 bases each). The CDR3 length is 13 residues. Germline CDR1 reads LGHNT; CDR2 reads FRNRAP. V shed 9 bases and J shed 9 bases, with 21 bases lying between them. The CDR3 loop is CASDTRGGLRQYF. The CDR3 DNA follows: TGTGCTAGCGACACCCGTGGGGGGCTAAGGCAGTACTTC.

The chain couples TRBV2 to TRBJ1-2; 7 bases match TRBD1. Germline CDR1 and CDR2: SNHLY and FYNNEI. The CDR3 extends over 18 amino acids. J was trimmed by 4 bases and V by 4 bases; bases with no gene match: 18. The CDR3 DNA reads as TGTGCCAGCAGTGCTAGAGACCGGGACAGACAACTCGCCTATGGCTACACCTTC. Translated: CASSARDRDRQLAYGYTF.

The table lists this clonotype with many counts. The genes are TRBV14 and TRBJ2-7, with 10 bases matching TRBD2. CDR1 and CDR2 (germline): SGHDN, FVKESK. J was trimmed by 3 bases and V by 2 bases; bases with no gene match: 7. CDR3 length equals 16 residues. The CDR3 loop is CASSQPLAGKFYEQYF. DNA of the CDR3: TGTGCCAGCAGCCAACCACTAGCGGGGAAATTCTACGAGCAGTACTTC.